This T cell receptor beta chain was sequenced in a study of T cells after yellow fever vaccination. Study-level information: Fractions of limited cellularity were prepared by means of SMART-Seq v4 Ultra Low Input.

Study-wide results and caveats: Clonotypes appearing in both CD4 and CD8 compartments existed, and their share was small.

This clonotype has at least ten counts. UMIs were added to TCR cDNA along with a universal primer site when it was made by 5'RACE template switching. TCRdb processed the 5' RACE reads anew with MiXCR; each CDR3 protein has one entry. Of some 54,000 distinct CDR3 sequences in the sample, 6.6% were seen once. This CDR3 contains 12 residues. The J gene is TRBJ2-7, the V gene TRBV12-2. TRBV12-2 is recorded as a pseudogene. This material consisted of CD8+ T cells not binding an NS4B(214-222) dextramer, sorted from PBMCs, taken approximately 40 days after the first yellow fever vaccination. The source is a man younger than 30 who received the YFV17D yellow fever vaccine. The CDR3 bases are TGTGCAAGTCGCTTACACTCCTACGAGCAGTACGTC. The encoded protein is CASRLHSYEQYV.